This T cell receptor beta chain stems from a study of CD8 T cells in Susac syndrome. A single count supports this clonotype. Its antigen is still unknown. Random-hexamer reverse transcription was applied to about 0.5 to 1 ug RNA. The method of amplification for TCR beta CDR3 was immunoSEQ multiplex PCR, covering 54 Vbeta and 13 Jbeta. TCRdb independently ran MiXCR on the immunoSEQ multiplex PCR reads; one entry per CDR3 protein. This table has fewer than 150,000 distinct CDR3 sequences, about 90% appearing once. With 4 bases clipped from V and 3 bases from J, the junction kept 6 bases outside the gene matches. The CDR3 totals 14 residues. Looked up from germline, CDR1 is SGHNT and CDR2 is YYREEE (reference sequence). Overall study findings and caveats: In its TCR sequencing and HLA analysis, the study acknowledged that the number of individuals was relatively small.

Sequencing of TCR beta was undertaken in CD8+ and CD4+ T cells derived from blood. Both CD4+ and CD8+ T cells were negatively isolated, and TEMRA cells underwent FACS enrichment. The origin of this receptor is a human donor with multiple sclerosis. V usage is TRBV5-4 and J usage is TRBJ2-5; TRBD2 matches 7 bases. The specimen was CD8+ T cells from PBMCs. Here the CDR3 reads CASSDYGREETQYF. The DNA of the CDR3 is TGTGCCAGCAGCGACTATGGGAGGGAAGAGACCCAGTACTTC.